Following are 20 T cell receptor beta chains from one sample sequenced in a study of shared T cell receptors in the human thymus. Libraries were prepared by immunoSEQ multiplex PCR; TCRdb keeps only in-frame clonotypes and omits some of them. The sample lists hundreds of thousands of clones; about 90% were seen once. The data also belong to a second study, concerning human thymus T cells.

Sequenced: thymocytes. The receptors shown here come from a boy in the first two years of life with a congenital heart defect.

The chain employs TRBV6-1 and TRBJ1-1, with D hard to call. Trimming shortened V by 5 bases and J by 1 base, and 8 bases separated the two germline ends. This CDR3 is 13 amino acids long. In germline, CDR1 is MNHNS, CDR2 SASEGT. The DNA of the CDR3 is TGTGCCAGCAGTCGGGGTACGAACACTGAAGCTTTCTTT. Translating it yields CASSRGTNTEAFF.

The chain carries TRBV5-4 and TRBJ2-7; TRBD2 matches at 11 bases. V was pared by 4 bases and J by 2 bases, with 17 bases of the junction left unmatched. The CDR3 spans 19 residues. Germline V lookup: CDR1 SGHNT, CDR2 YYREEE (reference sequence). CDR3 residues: CASSDRLAGNKGWTYEQYF. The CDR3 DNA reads TGTGCCAGCAGCGATCGACTAGCGGGAAACAAAGGGTGGACCTACGAGCAGTACTTC.

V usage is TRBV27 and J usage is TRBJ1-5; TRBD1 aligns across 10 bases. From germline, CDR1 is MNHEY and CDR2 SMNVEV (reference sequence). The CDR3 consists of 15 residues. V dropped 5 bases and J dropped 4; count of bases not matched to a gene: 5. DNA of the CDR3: TGTGCCAGCAGTCCCAGGGACAGGGGAAATCAGCCCCAGCATTTT. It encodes CASSPRDRGNQPQHF.

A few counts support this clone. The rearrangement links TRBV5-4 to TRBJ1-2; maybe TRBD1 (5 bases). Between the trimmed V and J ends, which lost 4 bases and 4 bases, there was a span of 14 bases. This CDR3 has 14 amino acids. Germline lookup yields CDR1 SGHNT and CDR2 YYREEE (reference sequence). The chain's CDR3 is CASSQQRGGYGYTF. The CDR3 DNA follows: TGTGCCAGCAGCCAGCAACGGGGGGGCTATGGCTACACCTTC.

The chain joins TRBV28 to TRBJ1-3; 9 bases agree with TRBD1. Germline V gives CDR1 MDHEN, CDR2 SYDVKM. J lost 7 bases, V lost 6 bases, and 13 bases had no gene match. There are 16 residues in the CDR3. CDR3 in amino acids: CASSHRTGANGNTIYF. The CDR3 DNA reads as TGTGCCAGCAGCCACCGGACAGGGGCTAACGGGAACACCATATATTTT.

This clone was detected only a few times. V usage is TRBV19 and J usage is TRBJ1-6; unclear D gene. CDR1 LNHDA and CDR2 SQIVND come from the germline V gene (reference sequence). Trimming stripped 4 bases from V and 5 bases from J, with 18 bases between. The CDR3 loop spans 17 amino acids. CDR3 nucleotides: TGTGCCAGTAGTAGAGGCCCGCGGGAGGAGGATAATTCACCCCTCCACTTT. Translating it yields CASSRGPREEDNSPLHF.

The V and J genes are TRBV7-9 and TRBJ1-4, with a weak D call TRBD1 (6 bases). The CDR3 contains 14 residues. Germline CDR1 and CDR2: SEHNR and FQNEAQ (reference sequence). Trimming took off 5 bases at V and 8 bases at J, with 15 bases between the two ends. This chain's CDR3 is CASSRDNRGEKLFF. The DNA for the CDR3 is TGTGCCAGCAGCCGGGACAACCGCGGGGAAAAACTGTTTTTT.

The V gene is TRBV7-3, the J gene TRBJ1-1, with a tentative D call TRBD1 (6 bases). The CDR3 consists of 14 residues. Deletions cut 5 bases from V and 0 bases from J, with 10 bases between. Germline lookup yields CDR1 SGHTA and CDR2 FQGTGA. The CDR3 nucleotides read TGTGCCAGCAGCCCATCAGGGGTGAACACTGAAGCTTTCTTT. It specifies CASSPSGVNTEAFF.

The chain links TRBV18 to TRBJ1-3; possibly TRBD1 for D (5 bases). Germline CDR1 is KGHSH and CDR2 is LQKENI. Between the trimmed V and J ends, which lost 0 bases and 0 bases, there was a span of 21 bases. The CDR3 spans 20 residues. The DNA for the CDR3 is TGTGCCAGCTCACCACCTATAGGGGATTGGAAAACACTCTCTGGAAACACCATATATTTT. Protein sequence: CASSPPIGDWKTLSGNTIYF.

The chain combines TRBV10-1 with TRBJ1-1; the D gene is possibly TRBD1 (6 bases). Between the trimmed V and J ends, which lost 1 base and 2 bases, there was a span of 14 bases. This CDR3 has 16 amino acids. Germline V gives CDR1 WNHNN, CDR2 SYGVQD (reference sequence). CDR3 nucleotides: TGCGCCAGCAGTGAGTTAGAAGGGACAAAAAACACTGAAGCTTTCTTT. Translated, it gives CASSELEGTKNTEAFF.

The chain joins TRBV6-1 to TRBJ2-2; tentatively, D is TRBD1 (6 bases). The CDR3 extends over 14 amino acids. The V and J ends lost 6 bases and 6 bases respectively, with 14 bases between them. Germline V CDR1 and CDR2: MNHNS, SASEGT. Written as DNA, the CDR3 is TGTGCCAGCAGCTACTTACAGGGATCCGGGGAGCTGTTTTTT. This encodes CASSYLQGSGELFF.

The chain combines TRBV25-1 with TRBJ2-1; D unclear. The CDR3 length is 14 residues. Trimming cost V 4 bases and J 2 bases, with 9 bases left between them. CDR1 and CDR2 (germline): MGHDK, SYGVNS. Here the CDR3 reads CASSGPAAYNEQFF. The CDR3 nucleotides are TGTGCCAGCAGTGGCCCGGCGGCCTACAATGAGCAGTTCTTC.

In nucleotides, the CDR3 is TGCAGCGTTGCAGTGAATAGCAATCAGCCCCAGCATTTT. This sequence encodes CSVAVNSNQPQHF. The J gene is TRBJ1-5, the V gene TRBV29-1; D is unresolved. Looked up from germline, CDR1 is SQVTM and CDR2 is ANQGSEA. The CDR3 runs 13 residues. V was shortened by 4 bases and J by 0 bases, with 7 bases between the two germline ends.

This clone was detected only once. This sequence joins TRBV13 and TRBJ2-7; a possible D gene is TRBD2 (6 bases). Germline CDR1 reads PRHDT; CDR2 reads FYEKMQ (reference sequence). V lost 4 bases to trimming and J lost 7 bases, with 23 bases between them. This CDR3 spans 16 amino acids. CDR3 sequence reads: CASSSSVGDFPKEQYF. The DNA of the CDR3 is TGTGCCAGCAGCTCCTCGGTGGGGGACTTCCCAAAGGAGCAGTACTTC.

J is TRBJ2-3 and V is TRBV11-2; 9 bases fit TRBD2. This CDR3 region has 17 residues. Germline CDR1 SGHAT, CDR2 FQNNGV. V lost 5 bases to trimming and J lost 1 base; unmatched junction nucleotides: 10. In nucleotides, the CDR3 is TGTGCCAGCAGCGTGGCGGGAGGGCGGGGGCGCACAGATACGCAGTATTTT. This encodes CASSVAGGRGRTDTQYF.

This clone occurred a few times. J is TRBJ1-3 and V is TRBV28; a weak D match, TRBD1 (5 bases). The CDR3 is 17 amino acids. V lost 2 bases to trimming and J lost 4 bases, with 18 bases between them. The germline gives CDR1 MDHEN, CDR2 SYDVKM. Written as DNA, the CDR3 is TGTGCCAGCAGTTTAAGGCCCCGGACATTTACAGGAAACACCATATATTTT. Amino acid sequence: CASSLRPRTFTGNTIYF.

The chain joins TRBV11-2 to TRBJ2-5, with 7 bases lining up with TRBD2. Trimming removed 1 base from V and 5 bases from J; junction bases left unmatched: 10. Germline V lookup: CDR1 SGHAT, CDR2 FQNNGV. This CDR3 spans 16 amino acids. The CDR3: CASSLAYGGGGETQYF. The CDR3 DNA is TGTGCCAGCAGCTTAGCTTACGGCGGGGGTGGCGAGACCCAGTACTTC.

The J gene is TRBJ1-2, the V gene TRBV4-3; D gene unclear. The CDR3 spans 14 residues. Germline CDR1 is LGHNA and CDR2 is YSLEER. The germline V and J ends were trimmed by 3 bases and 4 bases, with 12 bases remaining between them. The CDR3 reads CASSHARGSYGYTF. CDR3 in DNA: TGCGCCAGCAGCCACGCACGGGGAAGCTATGGCTACACCTTC.

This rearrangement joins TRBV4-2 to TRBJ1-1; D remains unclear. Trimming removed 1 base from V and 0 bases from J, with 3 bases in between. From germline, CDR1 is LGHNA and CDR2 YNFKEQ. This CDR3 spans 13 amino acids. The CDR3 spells CASSQAVNTEAFF. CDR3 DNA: TGTGCCAGCAGCCAAGCTGTGAACACTGAAGCTTTCTTT.

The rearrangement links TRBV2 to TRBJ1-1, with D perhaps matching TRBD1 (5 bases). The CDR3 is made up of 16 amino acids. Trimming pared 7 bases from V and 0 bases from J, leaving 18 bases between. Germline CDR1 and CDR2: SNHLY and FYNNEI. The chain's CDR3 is CASTRKSRTLNTEAFF. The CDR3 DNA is TGTGCCAGCACTCGGAAATCCCGGACATTGAACACTGAAGCTTTCTTT.